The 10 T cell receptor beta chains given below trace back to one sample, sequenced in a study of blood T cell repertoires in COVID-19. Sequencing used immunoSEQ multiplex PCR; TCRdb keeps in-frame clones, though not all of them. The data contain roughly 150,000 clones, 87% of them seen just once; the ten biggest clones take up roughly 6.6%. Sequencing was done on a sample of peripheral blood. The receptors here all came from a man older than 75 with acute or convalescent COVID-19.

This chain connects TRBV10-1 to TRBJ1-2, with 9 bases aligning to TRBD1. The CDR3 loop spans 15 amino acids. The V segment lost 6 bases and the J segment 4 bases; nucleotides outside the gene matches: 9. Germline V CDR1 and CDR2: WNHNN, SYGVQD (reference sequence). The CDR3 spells CASRRTGDRSYGYTF. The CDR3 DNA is TGCGCCAGCAGACGGACAGGGGATCGGAGCTATGGCTACACCTTC.

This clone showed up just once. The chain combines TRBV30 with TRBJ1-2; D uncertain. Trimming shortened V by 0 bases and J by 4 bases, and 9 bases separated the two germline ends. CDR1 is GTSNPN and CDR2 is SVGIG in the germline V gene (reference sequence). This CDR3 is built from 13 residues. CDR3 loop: CAWSVARVYGYTF. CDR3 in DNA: TGTGCCTGGAGTGTCGCGAGGGTCTATGGCTACACCTTC.

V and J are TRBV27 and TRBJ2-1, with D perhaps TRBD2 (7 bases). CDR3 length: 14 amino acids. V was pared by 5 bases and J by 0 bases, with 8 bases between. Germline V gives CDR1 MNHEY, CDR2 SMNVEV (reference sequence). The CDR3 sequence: CASSRGGSYNEQFF. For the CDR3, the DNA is TGTGCCAGCAGTAGGGGGGGCTCCTACAATGAGCAGTTCTTC.

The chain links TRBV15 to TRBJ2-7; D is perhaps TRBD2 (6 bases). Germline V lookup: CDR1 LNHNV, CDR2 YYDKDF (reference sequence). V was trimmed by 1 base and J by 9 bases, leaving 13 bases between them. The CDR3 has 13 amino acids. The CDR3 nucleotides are TGTGCCACCAGCAGAGGACGGAGGGAAGGGCAGTACTTC. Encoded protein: CATSRGRREGQYF.

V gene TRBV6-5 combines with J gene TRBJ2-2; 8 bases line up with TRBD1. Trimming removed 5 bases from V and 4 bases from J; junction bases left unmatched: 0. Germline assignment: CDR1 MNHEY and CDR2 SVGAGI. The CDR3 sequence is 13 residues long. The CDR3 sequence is CASSTGGTGELFF. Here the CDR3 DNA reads TGTGCCAGCAGTACAGGGGGCACCGGGGAGCTGTTTTTT.

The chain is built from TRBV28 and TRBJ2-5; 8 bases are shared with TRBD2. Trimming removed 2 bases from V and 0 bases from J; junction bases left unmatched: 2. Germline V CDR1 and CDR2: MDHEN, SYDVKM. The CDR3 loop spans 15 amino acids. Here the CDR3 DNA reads TGTGCCAGCAGTTTAGTAGCGGGGTACCAAGAGACCCAGTACTTC. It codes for CASSLVAGYQETQYF.

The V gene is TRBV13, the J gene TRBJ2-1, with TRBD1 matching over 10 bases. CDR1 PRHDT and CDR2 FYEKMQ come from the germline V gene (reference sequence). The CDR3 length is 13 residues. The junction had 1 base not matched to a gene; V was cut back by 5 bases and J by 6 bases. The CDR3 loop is CASSRDRGNEQFF. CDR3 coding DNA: TGTGCCAGCAGCAGGGACAGGGGCAATGAGCAGTTCTTC.

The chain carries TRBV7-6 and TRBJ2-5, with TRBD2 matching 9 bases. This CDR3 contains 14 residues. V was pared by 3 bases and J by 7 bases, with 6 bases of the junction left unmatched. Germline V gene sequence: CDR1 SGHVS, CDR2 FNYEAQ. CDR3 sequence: CASSFFSGGGTQYF. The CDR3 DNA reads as TGTGCCAGCAGCTTTTTTAGCGGGGGCGGGACCCAGTACTTC. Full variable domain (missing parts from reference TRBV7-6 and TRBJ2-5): GAGVSQSPRYKVTKRGQDVALRCDPISGHVSLYWYRQALGQGPEFLTYFNYEAQQDKSGLPNDRFSAERPEGSISTLTIQRTEQRDSAMYRCASSFFSGGGTQYFGPGTRLLVL.

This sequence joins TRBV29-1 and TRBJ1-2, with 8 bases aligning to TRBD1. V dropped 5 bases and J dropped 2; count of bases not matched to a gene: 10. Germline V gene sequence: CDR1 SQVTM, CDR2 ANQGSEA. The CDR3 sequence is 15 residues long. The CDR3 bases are TGCAGCGTTAACCCGCGGACAGGGCCCAACTATGGCTACACCTTC. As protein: CSVNPRTGPNYGYTF.

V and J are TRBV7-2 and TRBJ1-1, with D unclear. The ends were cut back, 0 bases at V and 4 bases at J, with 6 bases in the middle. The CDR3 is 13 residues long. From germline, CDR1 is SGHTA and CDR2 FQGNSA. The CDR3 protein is CASSLARGTEAFF. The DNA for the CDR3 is TGTGCCAGCAGCTTAGCGCGGGGCACTGAAGCTTTCTTT.